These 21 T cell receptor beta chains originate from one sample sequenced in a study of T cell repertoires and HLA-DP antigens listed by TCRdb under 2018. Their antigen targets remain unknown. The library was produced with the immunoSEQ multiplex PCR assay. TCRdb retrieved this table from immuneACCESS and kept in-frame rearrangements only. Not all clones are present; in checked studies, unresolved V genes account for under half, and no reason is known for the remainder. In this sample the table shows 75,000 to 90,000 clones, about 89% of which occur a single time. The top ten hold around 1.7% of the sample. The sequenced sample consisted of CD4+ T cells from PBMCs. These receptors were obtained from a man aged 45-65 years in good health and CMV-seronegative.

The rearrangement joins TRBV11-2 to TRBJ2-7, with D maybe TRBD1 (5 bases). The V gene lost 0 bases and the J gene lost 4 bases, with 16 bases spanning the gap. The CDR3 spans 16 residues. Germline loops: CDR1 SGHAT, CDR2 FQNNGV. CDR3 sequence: CASSLDDRRTTYEQYF. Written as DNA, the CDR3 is TGTGCCAGCAGCTTAGATGACAGACGGACGACATACGAGCAGTACTTC.

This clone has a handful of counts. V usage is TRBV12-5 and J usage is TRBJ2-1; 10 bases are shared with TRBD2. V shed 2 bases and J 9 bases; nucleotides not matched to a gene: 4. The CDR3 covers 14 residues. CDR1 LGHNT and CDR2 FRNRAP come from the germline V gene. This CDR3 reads CASGLLAGGSEQFF. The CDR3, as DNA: TGTGCTAGTGGTTTGTTAGCGGGGGGAAGTGAGCAGTTCTTC.

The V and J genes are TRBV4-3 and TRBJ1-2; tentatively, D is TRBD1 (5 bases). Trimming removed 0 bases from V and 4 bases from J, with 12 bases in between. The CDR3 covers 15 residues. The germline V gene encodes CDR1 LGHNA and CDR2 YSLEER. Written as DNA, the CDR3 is TGCGCCAGCAGCCAAGATTCCCAGGGACGCTATGGCTACACCTTC. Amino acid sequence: CASSQDSQGRYGYTF.

CDR3 sequence: CASRRGAGNTIYF. CDR3 DNA: TGTGCCAGCAGGAGGGGGGCTGGAAACACCATATATTTT. The chain recombines TRBV19 with TRBJ1-3; D is possibly TRBD1 (6 bases). This CDR3 region has 13 residues. Trimming cost V 9 bases and J 2 bases, with 11 bases left between them. Germline V lookup: CDR1 LNHDA, CDR2 SQIVND (reference sequence).

CDR3 amino acids: CASSATQGSGELFF. CDR3 nucleotide sequence: TGTGCCAGCAGTGCAACCCAGGGATCCGGGGAGCTGTTTTTT. The chain recombines TRBV27 with TRBJ2-2, with D maybe TRBD1 (5 bases). The V end lost 5 bases, the J end lost 6 bases, and 13 bases lay between the germline ends. This CDR3 contains 14 residues. Germline values: CDR1 MNHEY, CDR2 SMNVEV (reference sequence).

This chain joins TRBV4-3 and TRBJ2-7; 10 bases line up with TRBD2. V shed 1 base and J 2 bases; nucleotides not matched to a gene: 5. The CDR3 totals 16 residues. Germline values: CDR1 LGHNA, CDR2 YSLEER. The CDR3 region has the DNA TGCGCCAGCAGCCAAGGCAGACTAGCGGGTCCCTACGAGCAGTACTTC. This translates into CASSQGRLAGPYEQYF.

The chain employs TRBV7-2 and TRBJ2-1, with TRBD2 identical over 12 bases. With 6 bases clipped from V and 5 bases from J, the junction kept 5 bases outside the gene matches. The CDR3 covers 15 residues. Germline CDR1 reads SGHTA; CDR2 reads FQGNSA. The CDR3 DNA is TGTGCCAGCAGTTTGACTAGCGGGAGCCACAATGAGCAGTTCTTC. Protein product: CASSLTSGSHNEQFF.

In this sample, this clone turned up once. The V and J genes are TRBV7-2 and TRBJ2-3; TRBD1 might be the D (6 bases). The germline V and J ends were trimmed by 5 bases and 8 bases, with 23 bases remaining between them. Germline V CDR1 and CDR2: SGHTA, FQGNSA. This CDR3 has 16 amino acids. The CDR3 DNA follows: TGTGCCAGCAGCCTACGGCCCCGAGGGGGAAGCGGTACGCAGTATTTT. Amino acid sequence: CASSLRPRGGSGTQYF.

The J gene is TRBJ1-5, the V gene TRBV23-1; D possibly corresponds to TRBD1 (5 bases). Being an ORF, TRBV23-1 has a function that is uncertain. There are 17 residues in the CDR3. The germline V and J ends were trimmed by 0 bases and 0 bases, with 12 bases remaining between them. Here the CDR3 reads CASSQSWGKNSNQPQHF. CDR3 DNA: TGCGCCAGCAGTCAATCATGGGGGAAGAATAGCAATCAGCCCCAGCATTTT.

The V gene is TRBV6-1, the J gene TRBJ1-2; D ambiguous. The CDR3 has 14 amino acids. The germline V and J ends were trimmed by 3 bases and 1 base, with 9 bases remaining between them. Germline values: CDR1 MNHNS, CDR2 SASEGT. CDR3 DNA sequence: TGTGCCAGCAGTGAGGGGTGGGGTAACTATGGCTACACCTTC. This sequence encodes CASSEGWGNYGYTF.

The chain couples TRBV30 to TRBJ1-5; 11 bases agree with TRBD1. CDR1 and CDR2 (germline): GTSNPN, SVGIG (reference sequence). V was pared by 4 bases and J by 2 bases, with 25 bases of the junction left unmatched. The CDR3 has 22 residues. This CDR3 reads CAWTRGSGTDRGPFGGNQPQHF. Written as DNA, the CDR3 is TGTGCCTGGACCAGAGGCTCAGGAACGGACAGGGGGCCTTTTGGGGGCAATCAGCCCCAGCATTTT.

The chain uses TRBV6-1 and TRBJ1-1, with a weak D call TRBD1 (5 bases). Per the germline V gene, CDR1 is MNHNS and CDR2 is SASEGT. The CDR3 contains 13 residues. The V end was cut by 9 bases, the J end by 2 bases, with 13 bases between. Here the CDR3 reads CASKPDSNTEAFF. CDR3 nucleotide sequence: TGTGCCAGTAAACCAGACAGTAACACTGAAGCTTTCTTT.

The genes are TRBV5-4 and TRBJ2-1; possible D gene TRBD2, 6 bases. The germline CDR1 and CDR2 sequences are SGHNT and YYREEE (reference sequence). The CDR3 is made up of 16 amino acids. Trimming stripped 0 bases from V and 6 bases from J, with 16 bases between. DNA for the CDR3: TGTGCCAGCAGCTTGGTTTCGGGAGAGTGGGGCAATGAGCAGTTCTTC. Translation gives CASSLVSGEWGNEQFF.

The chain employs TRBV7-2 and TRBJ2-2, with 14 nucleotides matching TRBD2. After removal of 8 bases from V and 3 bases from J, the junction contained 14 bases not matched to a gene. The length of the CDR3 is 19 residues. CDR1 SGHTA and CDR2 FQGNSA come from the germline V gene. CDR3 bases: TGTGCCAGCGGGACTAGCGGGAGTCACCTTCTTCGGGACACCGGGGAGCTGTTTTTT. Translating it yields CASGTSGSHLLRDTGELFF.

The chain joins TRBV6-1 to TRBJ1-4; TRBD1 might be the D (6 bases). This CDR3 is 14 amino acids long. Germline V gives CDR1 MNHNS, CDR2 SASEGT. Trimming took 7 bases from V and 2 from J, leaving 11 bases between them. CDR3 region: CASNQGRTNEKLFF. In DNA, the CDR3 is TGTGCCAGCAACCAGGGGCGTACTAATGAAAAACTGTTTTTT.

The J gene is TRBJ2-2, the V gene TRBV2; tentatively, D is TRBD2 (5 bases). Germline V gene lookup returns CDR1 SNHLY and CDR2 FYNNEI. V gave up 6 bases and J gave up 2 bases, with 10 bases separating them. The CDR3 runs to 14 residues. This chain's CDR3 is CASRLEVNTGELFF. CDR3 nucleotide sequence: TGTGCCAGCAGATTGGAGGTAAACACCGGGGAGCTGTTTTTT.

CDR3 DNA: TGTGCCAGCAGCTTAGCGGGAGGGCGCGAGCAGTACTTC. This translates into CASSLAGGREQYF. The V call is TRBV5-4, the J call TRBJ2-7; TRBD2 aligns across 10 bases. J lost 6 bases, V lost 2 bases, and 2 bases had no gene match. CDR3 length equals 13 residues. Looked up from germline, CDR1 is SGHNT and CDR2 is YYREEE (reference sequence). Drawing the rest from reference TRBV5-4 and TRBJ2-7, the complete variable domain is ETGVTQSPTHLIKTRGQQVTLRCSSQSGHNTVSWYQQALGQGPQFIFQYYREEENGRGNFPPRFSGLQFPNYSSELNVNALELDDSALYLCASSLAGGREQYFGPGTRLTVT.

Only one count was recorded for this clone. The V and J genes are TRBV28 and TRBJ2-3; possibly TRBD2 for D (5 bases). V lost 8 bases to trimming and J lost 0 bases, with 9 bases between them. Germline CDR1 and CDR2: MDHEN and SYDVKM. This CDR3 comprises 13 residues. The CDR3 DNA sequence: TGTGCCAGCGTACGGGATAGCACAGATACGCAGTATTTT. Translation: CASVRDSTDTQYF. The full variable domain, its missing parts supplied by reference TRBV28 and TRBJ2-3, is DVKVTQSSRYLVKRTGEKVFLECVQDMDHENMFWYRQDPGLGLRLIYFSYDVKMKEKGDIPEGYSVSREKKERFSLILESASTNQTSMYLCASVRDSTDTQYFGPGTRLTVL.

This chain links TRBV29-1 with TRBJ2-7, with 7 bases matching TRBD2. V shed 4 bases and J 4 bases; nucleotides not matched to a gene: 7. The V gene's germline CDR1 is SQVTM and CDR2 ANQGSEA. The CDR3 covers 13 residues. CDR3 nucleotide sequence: TGCAGCGTTGTACGAGCGGGGTATTACGAGCAGTACTTC. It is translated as CSVVRAGYYEQYF.

CDR3 DNA sequence: TGTGCCAGTAAACCCGGACAGGGGACGAACACCGGGGAGCTGTTTTTT. The encoded protein is CASKPGQGTNTGELFF. This rearrangement joins TRBV19 to TRBJ2-2; 9 bases are shared with TRBD1. The germline V gene encodes CDR1 LNHDA and CDR2 SQIVND (reference sequence). There are 16 residues in the CDR3. V shed 7 bases and J 0 bases; nucleotides not matched to a gene: 6.

This CDR3 reads CASSPGVRRNTEAFF. The CDR3 bases are TGTGCCAGCAGCCCCGGGGTGAGGCGGAACACTGAAGCTTTCTTT. The chain carries TRBV7-6 and TRBJ1-1; D ambiguous. The CDR3 is 15 amino acids. V dropped 5 bases and J dropped 1 base, with 14 bases sitting between them. Germline V gene sequence: CDR1 SGHVS, CDR2 FNYEAQ.